The 32 T cell receptor beta chains presented below share a single source sample, sequenced in a study of blood T cell repertoires in COVID-19 (dated by TCRdb to about 2020). The method was the immunoSEQ multiplex PCR assay. This immuneACCESS table, as held by TCRdb, lists in-frame sequences with V and J called but not all clones. Of the missing ones, under half trace to an unresolved V gene in checked studies; the others have no known cause. This sample gives some 360,000 clones in total; around nine tenths of them show up just once. In total, the top ten clones hold over 1% of the sample. The source material was PBMCs or T cells enriched from blood (not recorded which). These receptors all stem from a woman aged 25 to 39 who had been exposed to COVID-19.

In the case of this clone: The sample holds other DNA sequences that translate to the same CDR3. The V and J genes are TRBV7-9 and TRBJ1-5; 10 bases are shared with TRBD1. Germline V CDR1 and CDR2: SEHNR, FQNEAQ (reference sequence). Losses at the gene ends were 1 base for V and 6 bases for J; bases not matched to a gene: 0. CDR3 size: 14 residues. The CDR3 DNA sequence: TGTGCCAGCAGCTTAGGGGACAGGGGTCAGCCCCAGCATTTT. It translates to CASSLGDRGQPQHF.

The V and J genes are TRBV6-5 and TRBJ1-5; D possibly corresponds to TRBD1 (5 bases). Germline V gene sequence: CDR1 MNHEY, CDR2 SVGAGI. This CDR3 spans 15 amino acids. The ends were cut back, 6 bases at V and 6 bases at J, with 18 bases in the middle. The CDR3: CASRPPGGSSQPQHF. The CDR3 region has the DNA TGTGCCAGCAGACCACCCGGGGGGTCAAGTCAGCCCCAGCATTTT.

The gene calls are TRBV6-4 and TRBJ2-3; D perhaps matches TRBD2 (5 bases). Germline CDR1 and CDR2: MRHNA and SNTAGT. The V gene lost 0 bases and the J gene lost 6 bases, with 13 bases spanning the gap. This CDR3 region has 15 residues. CDR3: CASSDSRTPGDTQYF. CDR3 DNA sequence: TGTGCCAGCAGTGACTCCCGGACTCCGGGGGATACGCAGTATTTT.

The chain carries TRBV28 and TRBJ1-5; no clear D gene. Germline loops: CDR1 MDHEN, CDR2 SYDVKM. The ends were cut back, 2 bases at V and 7 bases at J, with 9 bases in the middle. This CDR3 is built from 13 residues. For the CDR3, the DNA is TGTGCCAGCAGTTTAGTCGGAGGGCAGCCCCAGCATTTT. This translates into CASSLVGGQPQHF.

The chain couples TRBV7-6 to TRBJ1-3, with 7 bases that match TRBD1. This CDR3 contains 15 residues. Germline trimming cut 6 bases from V and 0 bases from J; bases unmatched to any gene: 5. Germline V gene sequence: CDR1 SGHVS, CDR2 FNYEAQ. In nucleotides, the CDR3 is TGTGCCAGCAGACCCGACAGGGTCTCTGGAAACACCATATATTTT. As protein: CASRPDRVSGNTIYF.

The genes are TRBV6-6 and TRBJ1-2; 8 bases line up with TRBD1. The CDR3 contains 13 residues. CDR1 and CDR2 from the germline V gene are MNHNY and SVGAGI (reference sequence). Germline trimming cut 8 bases from V and 5 bases from J; bases unmatched to any gene: 7. The CDR3 nucleotides are TGTGCCAGCTCGACAGGGGAGGGATATGGCTACACCTTC. Its protein is CASSTGEGYGYTF.

The chain couples TRBV7-8 to TRBJ2-7, with D possibly TRBD1 on 6 matching bases. The CDR3 totals 14 residues. V was pared by 3 bases and J by 5 bases, with 14 bases between. CDR1 is SGHVS, CDR2 FQNEAQ, per germline. Written as DNA, the CDR3 is TGTGCCAGCAGCTTTGACCCGGGACATAACGAGCAGTACTTC. It encodes CASSFDPGHNEQYF. The whole variable domain, filled in from reference TRBV7-8 and TRBJ2-7, reads GAGVSQSPRYKVAKRGQDVALRCDPISGHVSLFWYQQALGQGPEFLTYFQNEAQLDKSGLPSDRFFAERPEGSVSTLKIQRTQQEDSAVYLCASSFDPGHNEQYFGPGTRLTVT.

The V and J genes are TRBV10-2 and TRBJ2-2; TRBD2 agrees at 9 bases. This CDR3 comprises 18 residues. Losses at the gene ends were 4 bases for V and 0 bases for J; bases not matched to a gene: 9. Germline V gene data show CDR1 as WSHSY and CDR2 as SAAADI. CDR3 protein: CASSVGLAGFANTGELFF. The DNA of the CDR3 is TGCGCCAGCAGTGTGGGGCTAGCGGGGTTCGCGAACACCGGGGAGCTGTTTTTT.

CDR3: CASSSPSFPIRQQFF. The CDR3 DNA reads TGTGCCAGCAGTTCACCTAGTTTCCCCATACGTCAGCAGTTCTTC. The J gene is TRBJ2-1, the V gene TRBV27; D unresolved. V lost 4 bases, J lost 11 bases, and 21 bases lay in between. Per the germline V gene, CDR1 is MNHEY and CDR2 is SMNVEV (reference sequence). The CDR3 has 15 residues.

This clone was recorded a few times. The gene calls are TRBV28 and TRBJ2-4, with a weak D call TRBD1 (6 bases). The V and J ends lost 7 bases and 12 bases respectively, with 22 bases between them. This CDR3 comprises 14 residues. Germline-derived CDR1 and CDR2 are MDHEN and SYDVKM. CDR3 protein: CASNSPPQGTHQYF. CDR3 coding DNA: TGTGCCAGCAATTCCCCCCCACAGGGCACCCATCAGTACTTC.

The chain links TRBV5-1 to TRBJ1-6, with D unclear. CDR1 is SGHRS and CDR2 is YFSETQ in the germline V gene. The CDR3 length is 14 residues. The germline V and J ends were trimmed by 1 base and 5 bases, with 7 bases remaining between them. The CDR3 DNA reads TGCGCCAGCAGCTTGTTAACAGATAATTCACCCCTCCACTTT. Protein sequence: CASSLLTDNSPLHF.

The J gene is TRBJ1-3, the V gene TRBV30; D gene unclear. The germline gives CDR1 GTSNPN, CDR2 SVGIG (reference sequence). The CDR3 loop spans 15 amino acids. V was shortened by 3 bases and J by 5 bases, with 17 bases between the two germline ends. The CDR3 loop reads CAWSIEADLRNTIYF. The CDR3 nucleotides read TGTGCCTGGAGCATAGAGGCGGATTTGCGAAACACCATATATTTT.

The chain has TRBV25-1 and TRBJ1-3, with 7 bases matching TRBD1. V was clipped by 6 bases and J by 0 bases; unmatched bases: 2. CDR3 length: 14 residues. Germline-derived CDR1 and CDR2 are MGHDK and SYGVNS. CDR3: CASRWTGSGNTIYF. The CDR3 region has the DNA TGTGCCAGCAGATGGACAGGCTCTGGAAACACCATATATTTT.

The rearrangement links TRBV2 to TRBJ1-1; possibly TRBD1 for D (6 bases). CDR1 and CDR2 (germline): SNHLY, FYNNEI. CDR3 length: 13 amino acids. V dropped 7 bases and J dropped 0 bases, with 9 bases sitting between them. CDR3 residues: CASIRGMNTEAFF. The DNA of the CDR3 is TGTGCCAGCATCAGGGGAATGAACACTGAAGCTTTCTTT.

This chain joins TRBV24-1 and TRBJ2-2; a possible D gene is TRBD2 (7 bases). The germline V gene has CDR1 KGHDR and CDR2 SFDVKD. The V end was cut by 9 bases, the J end by 3 bases, with 16 bases between. The CDR3 contains 15 residues. CDR3: CATAPVGGDTGELFF. The CDR3 bases are TGTGCCACCGCCCCGGTAGGGGGGGACACCGGGGAGCTGTTTTTT.

The rearrangement uses TRBV4-2 and TRBJ2-3, with TRBD2 matching over 9 bases. This CDR3 contains 18 residues. The germline gives CDR1 LGHNA, CDR2 YNFKEQ. V trimming: 0 bases; J trimming: 1 base; junction bases outside the gene matches: 8. DNA of the CDR3: TGTGCCAGCAGCCAAGAGTTGTCACTAGCGGGCCGCACAGATACGCAGTATTTT. Amino acids: CASSQELSLAGRTDTQYF.

J is TRBJ1-1 and V is TRBV3-1 (or the pseudogene TRBV3-2); D is perhaps TRBD1 (6 bases). The germline V and J ends were trimmed by 5 bases and 5 bases, with 15 bases remaining between them. From germline, CDR1 is LGHDT and CDR2 YNNKEL (reference sequence). The CDR3 contains 14 residues. The CDR3 nucleotides read TGTGCCAGCAGCTCCGGCGCAGGGGTGACTGAAGCTTTCTTT. Translated, it gives CASSSGAGVTEAFF.

This CDR3 is CASSSPNYEQYF. The CDR3 DNA follows: TGTGCCAGCAGCTCCCCTAACTACGAGCAGTACTTC. V usage is TRBV5-5 and J usage is TRBJ2-7, with D unresolved. The CDR3 covers 12 residues. From germline, CDR1 is SGHKS and CDR2 YYEKEE (reference sequence). Trimming took 3 bases from V and 3 from J, leaving 7 bases between them.

J is TRBJ1-5 and V is TRBV6-5, with 7 bases identical to TRBD1. The CDR3 runs to 13 residues. Per germline, CDR1 MNHEY and CDR2 SVGAGI. V dropped 10 bases and J dropped 4; count of bases not matched to a gene: 7. The CDR3 sequence: CATRQGFNQPQHF. In nucleotides, the CDR3 is TGTGCCACCAGACAGGGATTTAATCAGCCCCAGCATTTT.

DNA of the CDR3: TGTGCCAGTCGGCCCCGGACTAGCGGGGACCCGAGGCGTGGAGATACGCAGTATTTT. Its translation is CASRPRTSGDPRRGDTQYF. This chain connects TRBV19 to TRBJ2-3, with TRBD2 matching 12 bases. Germline assignment: CDR1 LNHDA and CDR2 SQIVND (reference sequence). The CDR3 is made up of 19 amino acids. Trimming at V came to 8 bases and at J to 5 bases, leaving 20 bases not matched to a gene.

This rearrangement joins TRBV2 to TRBJ2-1; 9 bases fit TRBD2. The CDR3 has 14 residues. Germline CDR1 reads SNHLY; CDR2 reads FYNNEI. V dropped 8 bases and J dropped 9; count of bases not matched to a gene: 11. The CDR3 reads CASVVGGRALEQFF. The CDR3 nucleotides are TGTGCCAGCGTGGTTGGCGGGAGGGCCCTTGAGCAGTTCTTC.

The gene calls are TRBV4-1 and TRBJ2-1, with 10 bases that match TRBD1. CDR1 is MGHRA, CDR2 YSYEKL, per germline. There are 18 residues in the CDR3. V lost 0 bases and J lost 4; bases outside the gene matches: 9. This CDR3 is CASSQERGTGALYNEQFF. For the CDR3, the DNA is TGCGCCAGCAGCCAAGAAAGGGGGACAGGGGCACTATACAATGAGCAGTTCTTC.

The V gene is TRBV12-3 or TRBV12-4, the J gene TRBJ2-3; a possible D gene is TRBD2 (5 bases). Trimming removed 6 bases at V and 8 bases at J, with 9 bases between. The CDR3 has 11 residues. The CDR3 is CASSLGGTQYF. In nucleotides, the CDR3 is TGTGCCAGCAGCCTCGGAGGTACGCAGTATTTT.

The chain links TRBV5-5 to TRBJ2-3, with TRBD2 identical over 10 bases. V lost 0 bases to trimming and J lost 4 bases; unmatched junction nucleotides: 5. This CDR3 region has 16 residues. CDR1 and CDR2 from the germline V gene are SGHKS and YYEKEE (reference sequence). In nucleotides, the CDR3 is TGTGCCAGCAGCTTGGAGGCTAGCGGGAGAGCAGATACGCAGTATTTT. It codes for CASSLEASGRADTQYF.

The rearrangement uses TRBV28 and TRBJ1-5, with a weak D call TRBD1 (5 bases). Trimming removed 4 bases from V and 0 bases from J, with 22 bases in between. Germline assignment: CDR1 MDHEN and CDR2 SYDVKM. This CDR3 is built from 19 residues. The CDR3 region is CASSSQPSGRVYSNQPQHF. The CDR3 coding sequence is TGTGCCAGCAGTTCACAACCCTCCGGCAGGGTATATAGCAATCAGCCCCAGCATTTT.

This chain joins TRBV6-6 and TRBJ1-5; 9 bases match TRBD1. CDR1 MNHNY and CDR2 SVGAGI come from the germline V gene (reference sequence). The CDR3 covers 13 residues. V was clipped by 8 bases and J by 7 bases; unmatched bases: 6. The CDR3: CASGGQGQQPQHF. The CDR3 nucleotides are TGTGCCAGCGGGGGACAGGGCCAACAGCCCCAGCATTTT.

The rearrangement joins TRBV19 to TRBJ1-6; tentatively, D is TRBD1 (6 bases). The V gene lost 3 bases and the J gene lost 6 bases, with 9 bases spanning the gap. The CDR3 covers 14 residues. Germline V gene data show CDR1 as LNHDA and CDR2 as SQIVND (reference sequence). The DNA of the CDR3 is TGTGCCAGTAGTATTGAAGGGGGTAATTCACCCCTCCACTTT. It specifies CASSIEGGNSPLHF.

The chain links TRBV28 to TRBJ1-4; weak D call: TRBD1 (5 bases). Looked up from germline, CDR1 is MDHEN and CDR2 is SYDVKM. Trimming removed 8 bases from V and 4 bases from J, with 20 bases in between. This CDR3 has 16 residues. In nucleotides, the CDR3 is TGTGCCAGCGGGTGGGGGGGACCCGACCTTAATGAAAAACTGTTTTTT. Its translation: CASGWGGPDLNEKLFF.

The rearrangement uses TRBV5-1 and TRBJ2-3; the match to TRBD2 covers 11 bases. The CDR3 spans 16 residues. The ends lost 5 bases at V and 4 bases at J; junction bases unmatched: 9. Germline CDR1 is SGHRS and CDR2 is YFSETQ. The chain's CDR3 is CASSLLAGVVPDTQYF. The CDR3 region has the DNA TGCGCCAGCAGTTTACTAGCGGGAGTTGTTCCAGATACGCAGTATTTT.

The chain couples TRBV28 to TRBJ1-4; 8 nucleotides agree with TRBD1. The trim removed 6 bases at V and 8 bases at J, leaving 8 bases unmatched. The germline V gene has CDR1 MDHEN and CDR2 SYDVKM. The CDR3 extends over 14 amino acids. CDR3 coding DNA: TGTGCCAGCAGCCCCGGACAGGGAAGGGAAAAACTGTTTTTT. Translation: CASSPGQGREKLFF.

The rearrangement links TRBV7-5 to TRBJ1-2; TRBD1 is taken as the D call from the table, unchecked against the DNA. TRBV7-5 has pseudogene status. The CDR3 loop spans 15 amino acids. CDR3 in amino acids: CARSTTGQGVFGYTF. CDR3 coding DNA: TGTGCCAGAAGCACGACGGGACAGGGTGTTTTTGGCTACACCTTC.

The V call is TRBV4-1, the J call TRBJ2-7; D might be TRBD2 (5 bases). CDR3 length equals 17 residues. The germline V gene encodes CDR1 MGHRA and CDR2 YSYEKL. V lost 0 bases, J lost 4 bases, and 19 bases lay in between. The CDR3: CASSQDLRAASRYEQYF. Here the CDR3 DNA reads TGCGCCAGCAGCCAAGATCTGCGGGCTGCGAGTAGGTACGAGCAGTACTTC.